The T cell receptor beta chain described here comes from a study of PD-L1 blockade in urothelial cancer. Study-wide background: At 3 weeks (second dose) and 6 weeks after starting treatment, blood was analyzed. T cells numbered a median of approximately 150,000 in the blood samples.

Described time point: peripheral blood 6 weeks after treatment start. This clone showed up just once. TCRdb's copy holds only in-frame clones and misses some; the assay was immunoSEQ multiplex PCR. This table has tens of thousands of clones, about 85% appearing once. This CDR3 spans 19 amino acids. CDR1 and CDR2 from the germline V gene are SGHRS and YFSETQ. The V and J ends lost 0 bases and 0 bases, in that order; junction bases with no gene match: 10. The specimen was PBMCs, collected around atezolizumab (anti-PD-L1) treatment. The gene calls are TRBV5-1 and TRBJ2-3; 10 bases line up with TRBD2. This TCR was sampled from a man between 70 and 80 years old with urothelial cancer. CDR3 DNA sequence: TGCGCCAGCAGCTTGGTGGGATCTAGCGGGAGATACAGCACAGATACGCAGTATTTT. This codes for CASSLVGSSGRYSTDTQYF. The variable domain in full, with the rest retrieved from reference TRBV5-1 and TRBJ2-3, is KAGVTQTPRYLIKTRGQQVTLSCSPISGHRSVSWYQQTPGQGLQFLFEYFSETQRNKGNFPGRFSGRQFSNSRSEMNVSTLELGDSALYLCASSLVGSSGRYSTDTQYFGPGTRLTVL.